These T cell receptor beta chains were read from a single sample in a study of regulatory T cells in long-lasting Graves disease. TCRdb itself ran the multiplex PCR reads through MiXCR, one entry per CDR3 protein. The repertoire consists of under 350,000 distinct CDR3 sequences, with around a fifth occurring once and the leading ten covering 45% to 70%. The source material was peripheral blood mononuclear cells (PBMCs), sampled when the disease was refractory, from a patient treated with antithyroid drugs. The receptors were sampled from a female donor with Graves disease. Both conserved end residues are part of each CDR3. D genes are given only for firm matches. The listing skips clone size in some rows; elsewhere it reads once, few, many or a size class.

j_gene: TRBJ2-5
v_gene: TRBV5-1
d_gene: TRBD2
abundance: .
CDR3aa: CASSLGLAGLQTQYF
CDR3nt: TGCGCCAGCAGCTTGGGACTAGCCGGATTGCAGACCCAGTACTTC

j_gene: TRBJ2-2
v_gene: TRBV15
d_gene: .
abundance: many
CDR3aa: CATAENTGELFF
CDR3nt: TGTGCCACCGCAGAGAACACCGGGGAGCTGTTTTTT

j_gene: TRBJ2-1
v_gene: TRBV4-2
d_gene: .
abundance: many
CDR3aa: CASSQEIGLASDEQFF
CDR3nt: TGTGCCAGCAGCCAAGAGATTGGCCTAGCTTCCGATGAGCAGTTCTTC

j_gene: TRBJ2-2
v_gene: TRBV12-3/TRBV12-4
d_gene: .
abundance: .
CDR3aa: CASSPDRLGELFF
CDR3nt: TGTGCCAGCAGTCCGGATCGTTTAGGGGAGCTGTTTTTT

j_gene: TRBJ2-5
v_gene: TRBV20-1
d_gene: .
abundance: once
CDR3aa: CSVPELETQYF
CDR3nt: TGCAGTGTCCCAGAGCTGGAGACCCAGTACTTC

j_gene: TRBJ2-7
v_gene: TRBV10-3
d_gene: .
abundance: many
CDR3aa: CAITAGSGEQYF
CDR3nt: TGTGCCATCACCGCAGGGTCTGGTGAGCAGTACTTC

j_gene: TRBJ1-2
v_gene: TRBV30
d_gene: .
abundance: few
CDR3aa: CAWSPETGWLNYGYTF
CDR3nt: TGTGCCTGGAGTCCGGAAACTGGATGGCTTAACTATGGCTACACCTTC

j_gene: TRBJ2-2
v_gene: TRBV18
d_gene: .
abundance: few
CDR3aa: CASSPQPTSGELFF
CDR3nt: TGTGCCAGCTCACCACAACCAACGTCCGGGGAGCTGTTTTTT

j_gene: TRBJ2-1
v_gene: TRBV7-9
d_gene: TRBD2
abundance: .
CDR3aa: CASSPLTSGRASSYNEQFF
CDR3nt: TGTGCCAGCAGCCCGCTCACTAGCGGGAGGGCCAGTTCCTACAATGAGCAGTTCTTC

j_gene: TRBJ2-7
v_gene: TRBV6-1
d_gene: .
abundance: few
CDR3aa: CASSAGPTLEQYF
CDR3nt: TGTGCCAGCAGTGCGGGACCGACACTCGAGCAGTACTTC

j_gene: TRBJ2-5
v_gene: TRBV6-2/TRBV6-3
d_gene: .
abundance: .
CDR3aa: CASSTRGLPQETQYF
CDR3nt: TGTGCCAGCAGTACGAGAGGACTACCCCAGGAGACCCAGTACTTC

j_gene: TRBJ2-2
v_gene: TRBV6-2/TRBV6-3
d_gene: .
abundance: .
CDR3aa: CASTRRVPGVGTGELFF
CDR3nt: TGTGCCAGCACTCGCCGAGTCCCGGGGGTCGGCACCGGGGAGCTGTTTTTT

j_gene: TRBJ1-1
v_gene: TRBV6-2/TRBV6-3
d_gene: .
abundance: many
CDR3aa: CASSYGDISTEAFF
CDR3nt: TGTGCCAGCAGTTACGGGGACATAAGCACTGAAGCTTTCTTT

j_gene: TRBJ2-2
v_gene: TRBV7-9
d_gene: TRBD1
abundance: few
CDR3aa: CASSSRQGASPGELFF
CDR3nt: TGTGCCAGCAGCTCACGACAGGGGGCGAGCCCCGGGGAGCTGTTTTTT

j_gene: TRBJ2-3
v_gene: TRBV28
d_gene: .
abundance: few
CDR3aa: CASSDVVGDTQYF
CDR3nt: TGTGCCAGCAGTGACGTTGTGGGAGATACGCAGTATTTT

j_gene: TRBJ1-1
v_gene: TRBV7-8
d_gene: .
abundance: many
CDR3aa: CASSLVMGTSRTEAFF
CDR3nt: TGTGCCAGCAGCTTAGTCATGGGGACTTCTCGCACTGAAGCTTTCTTT

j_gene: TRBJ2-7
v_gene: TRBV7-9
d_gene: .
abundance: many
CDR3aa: CASSWGDTRSYEQYF
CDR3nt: TGTGCCAGCAGCTGGGGGGACACACGTTCCTACGAGCAGTACTTC

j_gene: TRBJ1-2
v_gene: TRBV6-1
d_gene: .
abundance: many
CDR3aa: CASSMGYYGYTF
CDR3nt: TGTGCCAGCAGTATGGGATACTATGGCTACACCTTC

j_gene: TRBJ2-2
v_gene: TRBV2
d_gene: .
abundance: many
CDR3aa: CASSESSSAAGELFF
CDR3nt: TGTGCCAGCAGTGAATCATCTTCAGCTGCCGGGGAGCTGTTTTTT

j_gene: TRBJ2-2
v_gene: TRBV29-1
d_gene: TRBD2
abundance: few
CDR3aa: CSVEDLGLAPENTGELFF
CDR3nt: TGCAGCGTTGAAGATCTGGGACTAGCGCCCGAAAACACCGGGGAGCTGTTTTTT

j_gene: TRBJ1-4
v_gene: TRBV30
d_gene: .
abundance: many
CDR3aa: CAWSVARGANEKLFF
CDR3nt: TGTGCCTGGAGTGTAGCACGAGGAGCTAATGAAAAACTGTTTTTT

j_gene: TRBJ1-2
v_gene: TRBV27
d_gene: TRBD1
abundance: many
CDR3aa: CASSLGQGGNGYTF
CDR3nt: TGTGCCAGCAGTTTGGGACAGGGGGGGAATGGCTACACCTTC

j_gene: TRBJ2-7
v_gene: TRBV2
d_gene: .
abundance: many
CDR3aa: CASRPTQPSYEQYF
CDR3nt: TGTGCCAGCAGGCCAACACAGCCCTCCTACGAGCAGTACTTC

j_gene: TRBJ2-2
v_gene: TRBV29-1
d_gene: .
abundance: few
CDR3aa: CSVEWKTGELFF
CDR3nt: TGCAGCGTTGAATGGAAAACCGGGGAGCTGTTTTTT

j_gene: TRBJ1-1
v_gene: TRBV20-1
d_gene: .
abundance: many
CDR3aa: CSAREQLNTEAFF
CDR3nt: TGCAGTGCTAGAGAACAGCTGAACACTGAAGCTTTCTTT

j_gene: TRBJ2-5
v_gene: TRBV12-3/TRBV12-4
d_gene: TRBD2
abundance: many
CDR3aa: CASSPSGRALGLETQYF
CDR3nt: TGTGCCAGCAGCCCTAGCGGGAGGGCCCTTGGGTTAGAGACCCAGTACTTC

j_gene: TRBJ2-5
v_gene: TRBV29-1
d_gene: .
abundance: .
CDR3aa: CSVDRMLSQETQYF
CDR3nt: TGCAGCGTTGACAGAATGTTATCGCAAGAGACCCAGTACTTC

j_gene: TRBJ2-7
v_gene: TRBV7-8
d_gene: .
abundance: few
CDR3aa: CASSLGVQPYEQYF
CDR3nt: TGTGCCAGCAGCTTAGGCGTTCAACCATACGAGCAGTACTTC

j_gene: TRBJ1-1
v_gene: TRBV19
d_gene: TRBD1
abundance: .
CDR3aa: CASSMGTGGTEAFF
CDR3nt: TGTGCCAGTAGTATGGGGACAGGGGGCACTGAAGCTTTCTTT

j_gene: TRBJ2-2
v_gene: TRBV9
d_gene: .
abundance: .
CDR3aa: CASSVERERYTGELFF
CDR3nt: TGTGCCAGCAGCGTAGAAAGGGAGCGGTACACCGGGGAGCTGTTTTTT

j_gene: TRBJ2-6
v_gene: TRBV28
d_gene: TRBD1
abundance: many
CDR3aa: CASSWRQGYGSGANVLTF
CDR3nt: TGTGCCAGCAGTTGGAGACAGGGGTATGGTTCTGGGGCCAACGTCCTGACTTTC

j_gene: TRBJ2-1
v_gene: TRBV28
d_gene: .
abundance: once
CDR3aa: CASSHTIVGHLSSYNEQFF
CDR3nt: TGTGCCAGCAGTCATACGATCGTGGGACACCTGAGCTCCTACAATGAGCAGTTCTTC